A single sample is the source of the 9 T cell receptor beta chains below, sequenced in a study of beta chain features in type 1 diabetes. Overall study findings and caveats: Shorter TCRB CDR3s, moderately but significantly so, marked every one of the four CD4+ subsets in Type 1 diabetes patients.

Their antigens are not known. The whole isolated RNA underwent reverse transcription, so sequencing captured expressed TCRB transcripts. Produced via immunoSEQ multiplex PCR; TCRdb's table is partial and in-frame only. The sample has around 690,000 clones, over 10% seen once. Sequencing was carried out using naive CD4+ T cells from blood. Receptors were obtained from a man aged 25-40 years with type 1 diabetes.

This clone was counted only a few times. The chain joins TRBV30 to TRBJ2-4, with 7 bases aligning to TRBD1. With 3 bases clipped from V and 7 bases from J, the junction kept 3 bases outside the gene matches. The CDR3 runs 12 residues. CDR1 is GTSNPN, CDR2 SVGIG, per germline (reference sequence). In nucleotides, the CDR3 is TGTGCCTGGAGCTCGACAGGGAACATTCAGTACTTC. Translating gives CAWSSTGNIQYF. The whole variable domain, remainder taken from reference TRBV30 and TRBJ2-4, is SQTIHQWPATLVQPVGSPLSLECTVEGTSNPNLYWYRQAAGRGLQLLFYSVGIGQISSEVPQNLSASRPQDRQFILSSKKLLLSDSGFYLCAWSSTGNIQYFGAGTRLSVL.

The chain has TRBV19 and TRBJ1-2, with D maybe TRBD1 (6 bases). Per germline, CDR1 LNHDA and CDR2 SQIVND (reference sequence). The CDR3 has 12 amino acids. V dropped 7 bases and J dropped 7 bases, with 13 bases sitting between them. CDR3 bases: TGTGCCAGTACGAACTACAGGGTTGGCTACACCTTC. Residues: CASTNYRVGYTF. Full variable domain (missing parts from reference TRBV19 and TRBJ1-2): DGGITQSPKYLFRKEGQNVTLSCEQNLNHDAMYWYRQDPGQGLRLIYYSQIVNDFQKGDIAEGYSVSREKKESFPLTVTSAQKNPTAFYLCASTNYRVGYTFGSGTRLTVV.

The rearrangement links TRBV5-1 to TRBJ2-1, with D maybe TRBD2 (5 bases). The germline CDR1 and CDR2 sequences are SGHRS and YFSETQ. Between the trimmed V and J ends, which lost 4 bases and 10 bases, there was a span of 18 bases. The CDR3 sequence is 14 residues long. Written as DNA, the CDR3 is TGCGCCAGCAGCCAAGTCCTCCCACCGGGGGAGCAGTTCTTC. Amino acid sequence: CASSQVLPPGEQFF.

This clone has a handful of counts. The J gene is TRBJ2-1, the V gene TRBV5-1; maybe TRBD2 (5 bases). Germline V gives CDR1 SGHRS, CDR2 YFSETQ. Trimming shortened V by 4 bases and J by 4 bases, and 12 bases separated the two germline ends. CDR3 length: 14 residues. The CDR3 coding sequence is TGCGCCAGCAGCCAGACGGGGATTTACAATGAGCAGTTCTTC. This codes for CASSQTGIYNEQFF.

This chain connects TRBV2 to TRBJ2-3, with no clear D. This CDR3 has 14 residues. Between the trimmed V and J ends, which lost 6 bases and 2 bases, there was a span of 12 bases. CDR1 is SNHLY, CDR2 FYNNEI, per germline. In DNA form, the CDR3 reads TGTGCCAGCAGCCTCTGGACGTACACAGATACGCAGTATTTT. Encoded protein: CASSLWTYTDTQYF.

This clone showed up just a few times. V is TRBV25-1 and J is TRBJ1-2; D is undetermined. This CDR3 is 13 amino acids long. Trimming took off 2 bases at V and 8 bases at J, with 12 bases between the two ends. Looked up from germline, CDR1 is MGHDK and CDR2 is SYGVNS. For the CDR3, the DNA is TGTGCCAGCAGTGAAAATAGGCCGGCGGGCTACACCTTC. Its protein product is CASSENRPAGYTF.

The genes are TRBV5-1 and TRBJ2-3; 7 bases are shared with TRBD1. Germline assignment: CDR1 SGHRS and CDR2 YFSETQ. J was trimmed by 2 bases and V by 4 bases; bases with no gene match: 7. This CDR3 region has 15 residues. The CDR3 spells CASSTSGTDTDTQYF. The DNA of the CDR3 is TGCGCCAGCAGCACATCCGGGACAGACACAGATACGCAGTATTTT.

The table lists this clone with a few counts. The rearrangement links TRBV7-2 to TRBJ2-7; 7 bases agree with TRBD1. Germline V gene data show CDR1 as SGHTA and CDR2 as FQGNSA. The CDR3 sequence is 14 residues long. Losses at the gene ends were 1 base for V and 7 bases for J; bases not matched to a gene: 7. CDR3 DNA sequence: TGTGCCAGCAGCTTAGGGGACAGAAAAGGGGAGCAGTACTTC. Protein product: CASSLGDRKGEQYF.

This clone was observed a few times. V gene TRBV6-6 combines with J gene TRBJ2-7, with 8 bases fitting TRBD1. The CDR3 loop spans 14 amino acids. Per germline, CDR1 MNHNY and CDR2 SVGAGI (reference sequence). V shed 6 bases and J 6 bases; nucleotides not matched to a gene: 10. CDR3 region: CASSHGRQGSEQYF. The CDR3 coding sequence is TGTGCCAGCAGCCACGGTCGACAGGGGTCCGAGCAGTACTTC.